The 27 T cell receptor beta chains listed next were all sequenced from one sample in a study of blood T cell repertoires in COVID-19 (dated by TCRdb to the early 2020s). Libraries were made using the immunoSEQ multiplex PCR assay. Here the immuneACCESS table is served through TCRdb, limited to in-frame sequences with V and J called. Missing clones are a known gap in these copies; in checked studies unresolved V genes cover under half, and the rest lacks a known reason. In this sample the table shows about 200,000 clones, about 80% of which occur a single time. The top ten constitute roughly 7% of the sample. Sequencing was done on a sample of PBMCs or T cells enriched from blood (not recorded which). Receptors were obtained from a man in his forties or fifties who had recovered from COVID-19.

The V and J genes are TRBV7-6 and TRBJ1-5, with 7 bases lining up with TRBD1. The CDR3 covers 13 residues. The V segment lost 5 bases and the J segment 6 bases; nucleotides outside the gene matches: 4. The germline V gene has CDR1 SGHVS and CDR2 FNYEAQ. In DNA, the CDR3 is TGTGCCAGCAGCCTAGGACAGGCTCAGCCCCAGCATTTT. The encoded protein is CASSLGQAQPQHF.

V is TRBV6-5 and J is TRBJ1-3; 8 bases line up with TRBD1. The V gene's germline CDR1 is MNHEY and CDR2 SVGAGI. The ends lost 6 bases at V and 4 bases at J; junction bases unmatched: 5. The CDR3 spans 14 residues. For the CDR3, the DNA is TGTGCCAGCAGACAGGGACAGGTCGGAAACACCATATATTTT. Translated, it gives CASRQGQVGNTIYF.

V usage is TRBV6-2 or TRBV6-3 and J usage is TRBJ2-6; D is possibly TRBD2 (6 bases). The ends were cut back, 6 bases at V and 0 bases at J, with 18 bases in the middle. The CDR3 covers 18 residues. Germline V gene lookup returns CDR1 MNHEY and CDR2 SVGEGT. The CDR3 reads CASSPRPGVNSGANVLTF. As DNA, the CDR3 is TGTGCCAGCAGCCCACGGCCGGGGGTCAACTCTGGGGCCAACGTCCTGACTTTC.

The chain employs TRBV24-1 and TRBJ2-1, with D possibly TRBD2 on 6 matching bases. This CDR3 comprises 15 residues. Germline loops: CDR1 KGHDR, CDR2 SFDVKD. The V end was cut by 2 bases, the J end by 3 bases, with 10 bases between. CDR3 nucleotide sequence: TGTGCCACCAGTGATTCGGAGGGGAACTACAATGAGCAGTTCTTC. It specifies CATSDSEGNYNEQFF.

The chain has TRBV18 and TRBJ2-7; TRBD2 matches at 7 bases. Unmatched junction bases numbered 33, after V lost 3 bases and J lost 4 bases. The CDR3 loop spans 23 amino acids. The germline V gene encodes CDR1 KGHSH and CDR2 LQKENI. The CDR3 nucleotides are TGTGCCAGCTCACCTCCACCCTTACGGGGGGTCCAGGACCATATGGAGGTTTGTTACGAGCAGTACTTC. Its translation is CASSPPPLRGVQDHMEVCYEQYF. Based on the CDR3 plus reference TRBV18 and TRBJ2-7, the full variable domain is NAGVMQNPRHLVRRRGQEARLRCSPMKGHSHVYWYRQLPEEGLKFMVYLQKENIIDESGMPKERFSAEFPKEGPSILRIQQVVRGDSAAYFCASSPPPLRGVQDHMEVCYEQYFGPGTRLTVT.

This sequence joins TRBV2 and TRBJ1-1; 9 bases are a match to TRBD1. CDR1 is SNHLY, CDR2 FYNNEI, per germline. This CDR3 region has 15 residues. The V segment lost 5 bases and the J segment 5 bases; nucleotides outside the gene matches: 9. This CDR3 is CASSSTGGAMTEAFF. CDR3 in DNA: TGTGCCAGCAGTTCCACAGGGGGCGCGATGACTGAAGCTTTCTTT. Using reference TRBV2 and TRBJ1-1 for the parts outside the CDR3, the full variable domain is EPEVTQTPSHQVTQMGQEVILRCVPISNHLYFYWYRQILGQKVEFLVSFYNNEISEKSEIFDDQFSVERPDGSNFTLKIRSTKLEDSAMYFCASSSTGGAMTEAFFGQGTRLTVV.

The V gene is TRBV6-5, the J gene TRBJ1-1; TRBD1 matches 9 bases. Losses at the gene ends were 5 bases for V and 10 bases for J; bases not matched to a gene: 11. CDR1 is MNHEY and CDR2 is SVGAGI in the germline V gene. CDR3 length: 14 amino acids. DNA for the CDR3: TGTGCCAGCAGTCCCCGGGGGACAGGGATAAGAGCTTTCTTT. Translated, it gives CASSPRGTGIRAFF.

The rearrangement uses TRBV4-1 and TRBJ2-7, with a weak D call TRBD1 (6 bases). The CDR3 is made up of 14 amino acids. CDR1 and CDR2 (germline): MGHRA, YSYEKL. Trimming pared 1 base from V and 4 bases from J, leaving 11 bases between. The CDR3 coding sequence is TGCGCCAGCAGCCAAGGACCTCAGGGGTACGAGCAGTACTTC. Translating it yields CASSQGPQGYEQYF.

This clone was seen a single time. V gene TRBV7-3 combines with J gene TRBJ2-3; 16 bases line up with TRBD2. V lost 4 bases to trimming and J lost 4 bases; unmatched junction nucleotides: 5. This CDR3 comprises 17 residues. The germline V gene encodes CDR1 SGHTA and CDR2 FQGTGA. The CDR3 nucleotides read TGTGCCAGCAGCTCCGGGACTAGCGGGGGGGCCCCAGATACGCAGTATTTT. It specifies CASSSGTSGGAPDTQYF.

The rearrangement uses TRBV10-3 and TRBJ1-1; possible D gene TRBD1, 5 bases. Germline loops: CDR1 ENHRY, CDR2 SYGVKD. This CDR3 contains 14 residues. V was pared by 6 bases and J by 1 base, with 12 bases between. The CDR3 region is CAISGGMANTEAFF. For the CDR3, the DNA is TGTGCCATCAGCGGGGGTATGGCGAACACTGAAGCTTTCTTT.

This clone is judged medium-sized (0.01 to 0.1%). The chain combines TRBV6-2 or TRBV6-3 with TRBJ1-5; 10 nucleotides line up with TRBD1. CDR1 and CDR2 from the germline V gene are MNHEY and SVGEGT. After removal of 2 bases from V and 7 bases from J, the junction contained 8 bases not matched to a gene. The CDR3 spans 16 residues. CDR3 DNA: TGTGCCAGCAGTTACGACAGGGGGCGAGGGAACCAGCCCCAGCATTTT. This sequence encodes CASSYDRGRGNQPQHF.

The rearrangement uses TRBV3-1 (or the pseudogene TRBV3-2) and TRBJ1-1; possibly TRBD1 for D (6 bases). Germline assignment: CDR1 LGHDT and CDR2 YNNKEL (reference sequence). This CDR3 comprises 12 residues. V lost 6 bases and J lost 6, with 11 bases in between. The CDR3 sequence: CASRGGAAEAFF. CDR3 nucleotides: TGTGCCAGCAGAGGGGGGGCAGCTGAAGCTTTCTTT.

The genes are TRBV7-9 and TRBJ1-1; 7 nucleotides match TRBD1. This CDR3 is built from 15 residues. Germline CDR1 is SEHNR and CDR2 is FQNEAQ (reference sequence). V shed 1 base and J 3 bases; nucleotides not matched to a gene: 5. CDR3 sequence: CASSLVGRGDTEAFF. In nucleotides, the CDR3 is TGTGCCAGCAGCTTAGTGGGCAGGGGGGACACTGAAGCTTTCTTT.

V is TRBV30 and J is TRBJ1-4, with 9 bases matching TRBD1. The V and J ends lost 2 bases and 2 bases, in that order; junction bases with no gene match: 9. The CDR3 is made up of 17 amino acids. Germline values: CDR1 GTSNPN, CDR2 SVGIG (reference sequence). The CDR3 region is CAWSTFGQGSTNEKLFF. CDR3 DNA sequence: TGTGCCTGGAGTACTTTTGGACAGGGGTCGACTAATGAAAAACTGTTTTTT.

This clone was observed a few times. V and J are TRBV6-5 and TRBJ1-1; D uncertain. Deletions cut 5 bases from V and 7 bases from J, with 17 bases between. Germline-derived CDR1 and CDR2 are MNHEY and SVGAGI. This CDR3 contains 14 residues. This CDR3 is CASSQSSGVREAFF. The CDR3 DNA reads as TGTGCCAGCAGTCAAAGCTCCGGGGTCCGTGAAGCTTTCTTT.

This clone was observed once. The genes are TRBV5-8 and TRBJ2-7; 11 bases match TRBD1. Unmatched junction bases numbered 7, after V lost 5 bases and J lost 3 bases. CDR3 length equals 15 residues. Germline V gives CDR1 SGHTS, CDR2 YDEGEE. The CDR3 is CASSKPGQGVYEQYF. The CDR3 coding sequence is TGTGCCAGCAGTAAACCGGGACAGGGGGTCTACGAGCAGTACTTC.

The rearrangement links TRBV4-2 to TRBJ1-6; 7 nucleotides agree with TRBD1. J was trimmed by 0 bases and V by 6 bases; bases with no gene match: 11. Germline V gene sequence: CDR1 LGHNA, CDR2 YNFKEQ. The length of the CDR3 is 18 residues. The CDR3 coding sequence is TGTGCCAGCAGTCTCAAGGAGGGGGCTGGCTCCTATAATTCACCCCTCCACTTT. Protein sequence: CASSLKEGAGSYNSPLHF.

V gene TRBV7-9 combines with J gene TRBJ1-1, with TRBD1 matching over 11 bases. After removal of 3 bases from V and 7 bases from J, the junction contained 4 bases not matched to a gene. Looked up from germline, CDR1 is SEHNR and CDR2 is FQNEAQ (reference sequence). The length of the CDR3 is 14 residues. The CDR3, as DNA: TGTGCCAGCAGCTTGGACAGGGGGCCAGGTGAAGCTTTCTTT. Amino acid sequence: CASSLDRGPGEAFF.

This clone showed up just a few times. The rearrangement joins TRBV4-1 to TRBJ2-7; TRBD1 matches at 9 bases. The CDR3 has 17 amino acids. V lost 0 bases and J lost 2; bases outside the gene matches: 8. CDR1 and CDR2 (germline): MGHRA, YSYEKL. CDR3 region: CASSQEAGTGQAYEQYF. CDR3 in DNA: TGCGCCAGCAGCCAAGAAGCCGGGACAGGGCAAGCCTACGAGCAGTACTTC.

The chain combines TRBV15 with TRBJ1-5; the D is unclear. From germline, CDR1 is LNHNV and CDR2 YYDKDF (reference sequence). The CDR3 sequence is 13 residues long. V was clipped by 6 bases and J by 0 bases, with 6 bases between them. The CDR3 spells CATSSTSNQPQHF. The DNA for the CDR3 is TGTGCCACCAGTAGCACTAGCAATCAGCCCCAGCATTTT.

This clone has just a few counts. The genes are TRBV5-1 and TRBJ2-5, with D possibly TRBD1 on 6 matching bases. V lost 1 base, J lost 3 bases, and 13 bases lay in between. This CDR3 region has 15 residues. Germline V gene lookup returns CDR1 SGHRS and CDR2 YFSETQ. The CDR3 DNA is TGCGCCAGCAGCTTGACAGGGTTTGGAGAAGAGACCCAGTACTTC. Its protein is CASSLTGFGEETQYF.

V and J are TRBV19 and TRBJ1-5; D is undetermined. The CDR3 consists of 14 residues. V lost 2 bases, J lost 4 bases, and 9 bases lay in between. The germline V gene encodes CDR1 LNHDA and CDR2 SQIVND (reference sequence). CDR3 protein: CASSISGRNQPQHF. CDR3 DNA: TGTGCCAGTAGTATAAGTGGTCGGAATCAGCCCCAGCATTTT.

V usage is TRBV5-1 and J usage is TRBJ1-2; D uncertain. Germline CDR1 is SGHRS and CDR2 is YFSETQ. The V gene lost 0 bases and the J gene lost 2 bases, with 8 bases spanning the gap. This CDR3 contains 14 residues. CDR3 bases: TGCGCCAGCAGCTTGGACACCAACAACTATGGCTACACCTTC. Its translation is CASSLDTNNYGYTF.

V and J are TRBV7-9 and TRBJ2-7, with D maybe TRBD2 (6 bases). Germline CDR1 reads SEHNR; CDR2 reads FQNEAQ (reference sequence). The CDR3 covers 16 residues. V lost 5 bases, J lost 3 bases, and 20 bases lay in between. The CDR3 DNA reads TGTGCCAGCAGCCTTACCCCTGGAGGGAGCCACTACGAGCAGTACTTC. Amino acids: CASSLTPGGSHYEQYF.

J is TRBJ1-4 and V is TRBV4-2; D may be TRBD1 (5 bases). Trimming cost V 0 bases and J 4 bases, with 12 bases left between them. Per germline, CDR1 LGHNA and CDR2 YNFKEQ. The length of the CDR3 is 16 residues. CDR3 DNA: TGTGCCAGCAGCCAAGAACAGACAGTCGTTAATGAAAAACTGTTTTTT. Protein product: CASSQEQTVVNEKLFF.

This clone appeared once. The chain carries TRBV2 and TRBJ1-1; TRBD1 might be the D (6 bases). The CDR3 has 13 amino acids. The V gene's germline CDR1 is SNHLY and CDR2 FYNNEI. Trimming took off 6 bases at V and 2 bases at J, with 10 bases between the two ends. The CDR3 nucleotides read TGTGCCAGCAGACAGGGAGATAACACTGAAGCTTTCTTT. This sequence encodes CASRQGDNTEAFF.

This clone has a handful of counts. V and J are TRBV12-3 or TRBV12-4 and TRBJ1-2, with a weak D call TRBD1 (6 bases). The CDR3 runs to 12 residues. Trimming took off 6 bases at V and 8 bases at J, with 13 bases between the two ends. As DNA, the CDR3 is TGTGCCAGCAGGCCCGGACAGAGCGGCTACACCTTC. Its translation is CASRPGQSGYTF.